These 8 T cell receptor beta chains originate from one sample sequenced in a study of T cell changes during pregnancy in multiple sclerosis. TCRdb's copy holds only in-frame clones and misses some; the assay was immunoSEQ multiplex PCR. Seen here are about 54,000 clones, about nine tenths observed once, and the top ten hold approximately 1.1%. The sequencing used peripheral blood, collected after pregnancy. These receptors all stem from a female donor in good health, enrolled as a control in a pregnancy study.

V is TRBV5-1 and J is TRBJ2-3, with 9 bases aligning to TRBD1. CDR1 SGHRS and CDR2 YFSETQ come from the germline V gene. The CDR3 extends over 17 amino acids. J was trimmed by 6 bases and V by 4 bases; bases with no gene match: 15. The CDR3 protein is CASSLTGGGSQSDTQYF. For the CDR3, the DNA is TGCGCCAGCAGCCTCACAGGGGGCGGGAGTCAAAGCGATACGCAGTATTTT. The entire variable domain, with the rest obtained from reference TRBV5-1 and TRBJ2-3, is as follows: KAGVTQTPRYLIKTRGQQVTLSCSPISGHRSVSWYQQTPGQGLQFLFEYFSETQRNKGNFPGRFSGRQFSNSRSEMNVSTLELGDSALYLCASSLTGGGSQSDTQYFGPGTRLTVL.

V gene TRBV29-1 combines with J gene TRBJ1-5; a weak D match, TRBD1 (5 bases). Per germline, CDR1 SQVTM and CDR2 ANQGSEA. The ends were cut back, 4 bases at V and 7 bases at J, with 11 bases in the middle. CDR3 size: 12 residues. Here the CDR3 reads CSVGGAGQPQHF. CDR3 DNA sequence: TGCAGCGTTGGGGGCGCAGGGCAGCCCCAGCATTTT.

This clone was detected only a few times. This chain joins TRBV6-1 and TRBJ1-2; 8 bases line up with TRBD1. The CDR3 is 13 residues long. Trimming took 6 bases from V and 7 from J; bases not matched to a gene: 7. Germline V gives CDR1 MNHNS, CDR2 SASEGT. DNA of the CDR3: TGTGCCAGCAGCCCTCAGGGGGCAAGTGGCTACACCTTC. Protein sequence: CASSPQGASGYTF.

The gene calls are TRBV7-6 and TRBJ1-4; TRBD1 might be the D (5 bases). Per germline, CDR1 SGHVS and CDR2 FNYEAQ. This CDR3 is 17 amino acids long. V lost 3 bases, J lost 3 bases, and 17 bases lay in between. This chain's CDR3 is CASSFGQGTIANEKLFF. The CDR3 DNA sequence: TGTGCCAGCAGCTTCGGGCAGGGCACGATAGCTAATGAAAAACTGTTTTTT.

A few counts support this clone. The chain carries TRBV20-1 and TRBJ1-1; no reliable D call. Looked up from germline, CDR1 is DFQATT and CDR2 is SNEGSKA (reference sequence). This CDR3 has 11 residues. The V end was cut by 2 bases, the J end by 7 bases, with 8 bases between. CDR3 sequence: CSARRSLEAFF. In nucleotides, the CDR3 is TGCAGTGCTAGACGCAGTCTTGAAGCTTTCTTT.

V is TRBV7-8 and J is TRBJ2-7, with TRBD2 matching 12 bases. CDR1 and CDR2 from the germline V gene are SGHVS and FQNEAQ. The CDR3 consists of 16 residues. With 8 bases clipped from V and 2 bases from J, the junction kept 10 bases outside the gene matches. This CDR3 reads CASSELAGGSAYEQYF. The CDR3 DNA reads as TGTGCCAGCTCGGAACTAGCGGGAGGATCTGCCTACGAGCAGTACTTC.

This clone was recorded only once. The chain carries TRBV6-5 and TRBJ2-1; TRBD2 matches 11 bases. CDR3 size: 15 residues. The V gene end was trimmed by 6 bases and the J gene end by 3 bases; junction bases not matched to a gene: 4. Germline CDR1 reads MNHEY; CDR2 reads SVGAGI. CDR3 sequence (DNA): TGTGCCAGCAGCGGACTAGCGGGCATCTACAATGAGCAGTTCTTC. Its translation is CASSGLAGIYNEQFF.

The rearrangement uses TRBV5-1 and TRBJ1-2, with D perhaps TRBD1 (5 bases). The germline V and J ends were trimmed by 0 bases and 6 bases, with 15 bases remaining between them. Germline-derived CDR1 and CDR2 are SGHRS and YFSETQ. The CDR3 runs 15 residues. Here the CDR3 reads CASSLDGLGGDGYTF. For the CDR3, the DNA is TGCGCCAGCAGCTTGGACGGGTTAGGAGGGGATGGCTACACCTTC.